This TCR beta chain was identified in a study of cytomegalovirus exposure and HLA in healthy donors. Among the roughly 120 subjects of the validation cohort, separate from the 666-subject first cohort, were the donors. The ends were cut back, 5 bases at V and 7 bases at J, with 8 bases in the middle. The CDR3 covers 12 residues. Germline assignment: CDR1 MDHEN and CDR2 SYDVKM. This clone was counted a single time. Libraries were prepared by immunoSEQ multiplex PCR; TCRdb keeps only in-frame clonotypes and omits some of them. Of 150,000 to 200,000 clones in the sample, roughly 91% were seen once. Specimen: PBMCs. The chain employs TRBV28 and TRBJ2-2, with a tentative D call TRBD2 (5 bases). This sequence was found in a man aged 18 to 29 in good health and CMV-seronegative. CDR3 DNA: TGTGCCAGCAGTATTGCGGGCGGGGAGCTGTTTTTT. The encoded protein is CASSIAGGELFF.